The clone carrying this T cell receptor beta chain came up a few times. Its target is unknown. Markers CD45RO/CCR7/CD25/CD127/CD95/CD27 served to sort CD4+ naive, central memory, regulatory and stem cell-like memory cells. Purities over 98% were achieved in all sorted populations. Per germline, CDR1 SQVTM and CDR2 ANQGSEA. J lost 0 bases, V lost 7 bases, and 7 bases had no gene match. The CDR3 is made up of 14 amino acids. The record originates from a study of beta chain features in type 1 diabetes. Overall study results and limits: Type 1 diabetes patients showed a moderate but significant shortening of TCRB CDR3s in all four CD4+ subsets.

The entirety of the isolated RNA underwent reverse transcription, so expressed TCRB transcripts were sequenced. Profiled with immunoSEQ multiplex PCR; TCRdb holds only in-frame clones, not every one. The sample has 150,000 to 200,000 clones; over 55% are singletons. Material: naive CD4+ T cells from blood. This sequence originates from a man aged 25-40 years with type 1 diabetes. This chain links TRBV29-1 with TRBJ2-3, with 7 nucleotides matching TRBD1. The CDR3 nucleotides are TGCAGCGAACGACCGGGACAGAGCACAGATACGCAGTATTTT. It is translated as CSERPGQSTDTQYF.